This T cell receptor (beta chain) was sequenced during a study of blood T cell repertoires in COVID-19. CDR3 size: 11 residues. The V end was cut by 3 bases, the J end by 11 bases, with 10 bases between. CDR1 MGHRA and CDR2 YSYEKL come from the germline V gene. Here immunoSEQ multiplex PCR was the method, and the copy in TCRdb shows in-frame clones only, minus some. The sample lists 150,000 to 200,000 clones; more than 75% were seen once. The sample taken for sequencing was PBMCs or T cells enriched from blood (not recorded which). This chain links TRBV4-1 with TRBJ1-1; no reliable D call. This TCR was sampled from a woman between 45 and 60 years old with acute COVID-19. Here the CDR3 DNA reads TGCGCCAGCAGCCAGGGAGTTTGGGCTTTCTTT. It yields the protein CASSQGVWAFF.